This T cell receptor (beta chain) was recorded in a study of T cell changes during pregnancy in multiple sclerosis. CDR1 LNHDA and CDR2 SQIVND come from the germline V gene (reference sequence). The CDR3 runs to 14 residues. The V gene end was trimmed by 5 bases and the J gene end by 8 bases; junction bases not matched to a gene: 4. Libraries were prepared by immunoSEQ multiplex PCR; TCRdb keeps only in-frame clonotypes and omits some of them. The table has under 120,000 clones, approximately 90% seen once. This material consisted of peripheral blood, taken after pregnancy. The chain joins TRBV19 to TRBJ1-6; 9 nucleotides agree with TRBD1. The receptor was derived from a female donor with multiple sclerosis, enrolled in a pregnancy study. DNA of the CDR3: TGTGCCAGTAGTGTAAGACAGGGGGATTCACCCCTCCACTTT. Residues: CASSVRQGDSPLHF. The full variable domain, rest sourced from reference TRBV19 and TRBJ1-6, is DGGITQSPKYLFRKEGQNVTLSCEQNLNHDAMYWYRQDPGQGLRLIYYSQIVNDFQKGDIAEGYSVSREKKESFPLTVTSAQKNPTAFYLCASSVRQGDSPLHFGNGTRLTVT.